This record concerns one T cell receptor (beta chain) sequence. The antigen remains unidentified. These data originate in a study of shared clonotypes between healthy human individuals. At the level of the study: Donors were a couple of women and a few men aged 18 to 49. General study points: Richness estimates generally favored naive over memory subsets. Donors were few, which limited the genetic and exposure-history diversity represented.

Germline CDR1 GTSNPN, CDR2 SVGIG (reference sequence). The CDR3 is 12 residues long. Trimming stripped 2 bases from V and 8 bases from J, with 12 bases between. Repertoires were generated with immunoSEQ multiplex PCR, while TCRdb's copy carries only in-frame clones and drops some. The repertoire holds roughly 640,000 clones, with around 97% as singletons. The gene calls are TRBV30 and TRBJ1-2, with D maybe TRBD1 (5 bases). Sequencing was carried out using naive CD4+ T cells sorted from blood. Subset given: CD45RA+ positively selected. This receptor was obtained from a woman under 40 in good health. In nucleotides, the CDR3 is TGTGCCTGGAGTCTAGACAGACAGGGCTACACCTTC. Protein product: CAWSLDRQGYTF.